This T cell receptor (beta chain) was sequenced for a study of blood T cell repertoires in COVID-19. Study-level background: Sample material is recorded as cDNA or gDNA derived from T cells, B-cell-depleted T cells, or PBMCs.

TCRdb's copy holds only in-frame clones and misses some; the assay was immunoSEQ multiplex PCR. The profile covers about 210,000 clones, with 92% appearing a single time and about 1.3% taken by the ten largest. In germline, CDR1 is MDHEN, CDR2 SYDVKM. This CDR3 region has 12 residues. V lost 8 bases to trimming and J lost 2 bases, with 9 bases between them. This clone has just a few counts. The TCR sequence derives from a man aged 25 to 40 with acute or convalescent COVID-19. Sequencing was done on a sample of peripheral blood. The genes are TRBV28 and TRBJ1-2; D gene ambiguous. The CDR3 loop reads CASEGQNYGYTF. CDR3 nucleotides: TGTGCCAGCGAGGGTCAAAACTATGGCTACACCTTC.